The 28 T cell receptor beta chains presented below share a single source sample, sequenced in a study of spatial heterogeneity in lung cancer (dated by TCRdb to the late 2010s). The time point label, as the study defines it: sample taken at primary tumor resection. The library was made by 5' RACE. The reads were generated on a NextSeq 500. TCRdb applied fastp at Q25 and MiXCR to the public reads, then kept only in-frame beta chains. Rows are unified per CDR3 protein, each entry keeping the most common DNA and genes. The sample table records more than 2,500 distinct CDR3 sequences; around 8.5% of these occur just once. The ten largest clones represent 20% to 25% of the sample. The sample here was normal lung tissue next to the tumor, taken at surgery. Every receptor here comes from a female donor with early-stage non-small cell lung cancer.

By frequency in the sample, this clonotype is medium-sized. V is TRBV29-1 and J is TRBJ2-7; D is unresolved. The germline CDR1 and CDR2 sequences are SQVTM and ANQGSEA. Deletions cut 5 bases from V and 0 bases from J, with 8 bases between. This CDR3 comprises 12 residues. CDR3 amino acids: CSVFVSSYEQYF. The CDR3 DNA is TGCAGCGTTTTCGTCAGCTCCTACGAGCAGTACTTC.

V gene TRBV6-5 combines with J gene TRBJ1-4, with no clear D. The CDR3 is made up of 15 amino acids. Deletions cut 0 bases from V and 4 bases from J, with 9 bases between. Germline CDR1 and CDR2: MNHEY and SVGAGI. The CDR3 nucleotides read TGTGCCAGCAGTTACTCACAGAGGAATAATGAAAAACTGTTTTTT. Translating gives CASSYSQRNNEKLFF.

This sequence joins TRBV20-1 and TRBJ1-5; D uncertain. The CDR3 sequence is 14 residues long. V lost 0 bases and J lost 3, with 9 bases in between. Germline lookup yields CDR1 DFQATT and CDR2 SNEGSKA (reference sequence). CDR3 amino acids: CSARETHFNQPQHF. The CDR3 region has the DNA TGCAGTGCTAGAGAAACACATTTCAATCAGCCCCAGCATTTT.

This clonotype was counted many times. The rearrangement uses TRBV29-1 and TRBJ2-1; D call uncertain. The CDR3 has 12 amino acids. Germline CDR1 and CDR2: SQVTM and ANQGSEA. The V end lost 4 bases, the J end lost 3 bases, and 7 bases lay between the germline ends. This CDR3 reads CSVGPRYNEQFF. The DNA of the CDR3 is TGCAGCGTTGGCCCCCGCTACAATGAGCAGTTCTTC.

This chain uses TRBV3-1 with TRBJ1-2; D might be TRBD1 (5 bases). Per germline, CDR1 LGHDT and CDR2 YNNKEL (reference sequence). With 2 bases removed from V and 6 bases from J, the gap between germline ends came to 10 bases. CDR3 length equals 13 residues. The chain's CDR3 is CASSQTEGDGYTF. CDR3 DNA sequence: TGTGCCAGCAGCCAAACGGAAGGGGATGGCTACACCTTC.

The gene calls are TRBV7-9 and TRBJ1-5, with D possibly matching TRBD1 (6 bases). The CDR3 sequence is 13 residues long. V lost 5 bases, J lost 8 bases, and 13 bases lay in between. Germline V gene sequence: CDR1 SEHNR, CDR2 FQNEAQ (reference sequence). The chain's CDR3 is CASSTQGGEPQHF. As DNA, the CDR3 is TGTGCCAGCAGCACACAGGGTGGTGAGCCCCAGCATTTT.

This clonotype was observed many times. The chain couples TRBV28 to TRBJ1-2; 7 bases line up with TRBD1. CDR1 and CDR2 from the germline V gene are MDHEN and SYDVKM. The CDR3 is 14 residues long. J gave up 3 bases and V 6 bases, and 7 bases lay outside the gene matches. The CDR3 region has the DNA TGTGCCAGCAGGGACAGGATTAAACACTATGGCTACACCTTC. It codes for CASRDRIKHYGYTF.

This clonotype has ten or more counts. This chain uses TRBV11-1 with TRBJ2-5; 9 bases are a match to TRBD2. Germline-derived CDR1 and CDR2 are SGHAT and FQDESV (reference sequence). The V segment lost 2 bases and the J segment 2 bases; nucleotides outside the gene matches: 3. There are 15 residues in the CDR3. The CDR3 protein is CASSLKTSGQETQYF. CDR3 bases: TGTGCCAGCAGCTTAAAGACTAGCGGACAAGAGACCCAGTACTTC.

This clonotype was detected only once. V gene TRBV6-1 combines with J gene TRBJ2-5; TRBD1 might be the D (5 bases). This CDR3 is built from 12 residues. V gave up 6 bases and J gave up 5 bases, with 10 bases separating them. Germline V gene sequence: CDR1 MNHNS, CDR2 SASEGT. CDR3 loop: CASSAGYETQYF. Here the CDR3 DNA reads TGTGCCAGCAGCGCAGGGTATGAGACCCAGTACTTC.

This clonotype qualifies as medium-sized. The rearrangement joins TRBV9 to TRBJ1-2; 9 bases map to TRBD1. This CDR3 contains 14 residues. The germline V gene encodes CDR1 SGDLS and CDR2 YYNGEE. V shed 0 bases and J 6 bases; nucleotides not matched to a gene: 3. DNA for the CDR3: TGTGCCAGCAGCGTAGCGGACAGGGGAGATGGCTACACCTTC. It translates to CASSVADRGDGYTF.

Relative to its sample, this clonotype is medium-sized (0.01 to 0.1%). This chain connects TRBV29-1 to TRBJ2-1; D is unresolved. Trimming pared 2 bases from V and 5 bases from J, leaving 13 bases between. CDR1 is SQVTM and CDR2 is ANQGSEA in the germline V gene. The CDR3 spans 14 residues. CDR3 nucleotide sequence: TGCAGCGTTGAAAGGCGGCCTTTGGACAATGAGCAGTTCTTC. Its protein is CSVERRPLDNEQFF.

Judged by abundance, this clonotype is medium-sized (0.01 to 0.1%). The chain employs TRBV7-2 and TRBJ2-2; 14 bases are shared with TRBD2. CDR3 size: 18 residues. Germline V lookup: CDR1 SGHTA, CDR2 FQGNSA. Germline trimming cut 5 bases from V and 0 bases from J; bases unmatched to any gene: 5. CDR3: CASSTGLAGGSNTGELFF. DNA for the CDR3: TGTGCCAGCAGCACAGGACTAGCGGGAGGTTCGAACACCGGGGAGCTGTTTTTT.

This clonotype is classed as medium-sized. This chain links TRBV19 with TRBJ2-7; TRBD1 matches at 8 bases. V lost 1 base and J lost 5; bases outside the gene matches: 7. The CDR3 loop spans 15 amino acids. Germline V gives CDR1 LNHDA, CDR2 SQIVND (reference sequence). The CDR3 protein is CASSIAQDRGHEQYF. The CDR3 DNA sequence: TGTGCCAGTAGTATAGCCCAAGACAGGGGCCACGAGCAGTACTTC. The full variable domain, rest sourced from reference TRBV19 and TRBJ2-7, is DGGITQSPKYLFRKEGQNVTLSCEQNLNHDAMYWYRQDPGQGLRLIYYSQIVNDFQKGDIAEGYSVSREKKESFPLTVTSAQKNPTAFYLCASSIAQDRGHEQYFGPGTRLTVT.

This clonotype was observed many times. J is TRBJ1-1 and V is TRBV29-1; maybe TRBD1 (6 bases). Trimming removed 2 bases from V and 1 base from J, with 17 bases in between. Germline V gene lookup returns CDR1 SQVTM and CDR2 ANQGSEA. There are 16 residues in the CDR3. CDR3 in amino acids: CSVEPRDTGANTEAFF. In DNA, the CDR3 is TGCAGCGTTGAACCTCGGGACACCGGGGCGAACACTGAAGCTTTCTTT.

Sample share makes this clonotype medium-sized (0.01 to 0.1%). The chain links TRBV7-6 to TRBJ2-7; 8 nucleotides line up with TRBD2. CDR1 is SGHVS, CDR2 FNYEAQ, per germline. V shed 7 bases and J 3 bases; nucleotides not matched to a gene: 8. This CDR3 spans 14 amino acids. CDR3 sequence (DNA): TGTGCCAGCAAACGGTTAGCGGGAAACTACGAGCAGTACTTC. Residues: CASKRLAGNYEQYF.

By proportion, this clonotype is medium-sized. This chain links TRBV24-1 with TRBJ2-1; D may be TRBD2 (5 bases). Germline V gives CDR1 KGHDR, CDR2 SFDVKD. V was cut by 4 bases and J by 2 bases, with 8 bases left in between. This CDR3 has 14 residues. Here the CDR3 reads CATSEEGTYNEQFF. CDR3 nucleotide sequence: TGTGCCACCAGTGAAGAGGGTACCTACAATGAGCAGTTCTTC.

This clonotype was counted ten times or more. J is TRBJ2-5 and V is TRBV7-9, with a possible D match to TRBD2 (5 bases). The germline V gene has CDR1 SEHNR and CDR2 FQNEAQ (reference sequence). Trimming cost V 5 bases and J 1 base, with 20 bases left between them. The CDR3 has 17 amino acids. The CDR3 is CASSPDSHRGIQETQYF. CDR3 nucleotide sequence: TGTGCCAGCAGCCCCGACTCACACCGGGGAATCCAAGAGACCCAGTACTTC.

This clonotype was seen repeatedly, ten times or more. For the CDR3, the DNA is TGTGCTAGTGGAAACTACGAGCAGTACGTC. Its protein product is CASGNYEQYV. The chain recombines TRBV12-5 with TRBJ2-7; the D is unclear. This CDR3 has 10 residues. Germline V gene data show CDR1 as LGHNT and CDR2 as FRNRAP. Trimming took off 6 bases at V and 3 bases at J, with 3 bases between the two ends.

This clonotype is termed medium-sized (0.01 to 0.1%). CDR3 in DNA: TGTGCCAGCAGGGGGGCGGGACTAGTGCCGAACACCGGGGAGCTGTTTTTT. This sequence encodes CASRGAGLVPNTGELFF. The chain combines TRBV27 with TRBJ2-2, with 8 positions matching TRBD2. Germline V gives CDR1 MNHEY, CDR2 SMNVEV (reference sequence). The CDR3 is 17 residues long. The V and J ends lost 6 bases and 0 bases, in that order; junction bases with no gene match: 9.

This clonotype has a count of ten or more. The junction departs from germline at one end; a sequencing error may be responsible. The chain links TRBV2 to TRBJ2-1, with D possibly called TRBD1 or TRBD2 (5 bases each). CDR1 SNHLY and CDR2 FYNNEI come from the germline V gene. The CDR3 extends over 11 amino acids. In nucleotides, the CDR3 is TGTGCCAGCAGTCCCGGGACCGCCTGGCTGTTC. Translated: CASSPGTAWLF.

This clonotype was seen repeatedly, ten times or more. V gene TRBV13 combines with J gene TRBJ2-3; D possibly corresponds to TRBD1 (6 bases). Germline-derived CDR1 and CDR2 are PRHDT and FYEKMQ (reference sequence). V was cut by 5 bases and J by 5 bases, with 23 bases left in between. The CDR3 has 17 amino acids. CDR3 loop: CASSLLGAERRKDTQYF. CDR3 sequence (DNA): TGTGCCAGCAGCCTTCTGGGGGCTGAGAGGCGCAAAGATACGCAGTATTTT. Full variable domain (missing parts from reference TRBV13 and TRBJ2-3): AAGVIQSPRHLIKEKRETATLKCYPIPRHDTVYWYQQGPGQDPQFLISFYEKMQSDKGSIPDRFSAQQFSDYHSELNMSSLELGDSALYFCASSLLGAERRKDTQYFGPGTRLTVL.

This clonotype was detected many times. The V call is TRBV6-5, the J call TRBJ2-2; no clear D. V lost 4 bases, J lost 2 bases, and 14 bases lay in between. The CDR3 runs to 16 residues. Germline V gene lookup returns CDR1 MNHEY and CDR2 SVGAGI. The CDR3 sequence is CASSFDKALNTGELFF. The CDR3 DNA follows: TGTGCCAGCAGTTTTGATAAGGCCCTTAACACCGGGGAGCTGTTTTTT.

This clonotype has a count of ten or more. This chain joins TRBV30 and TRBJ1-5; 8 bases agree with TRBD1. The CDR3 loop spans 13 amino acids. The ends lost 3 bases at V and 7 bases at J; junction bases unmatched: 5. Germline CDR1 is GTSNPN and CDR2 is SVGIG (reference sequence). The DNA for the CDR3 is TGTGCCTGGAGCCCAGGGGGCCGGCAGCCCCAGCATTTT. This gives the protein CAWSPGGRQPQHF.

By sample fraction, this clonotype is medium-sized. The rearrangement uses TRBV7-6 and TRBJ1-1; no definite D call. V was pared by 4 bases and J by 3 bases, with 18 bases between. The CDR3 is 16 residues long. Germline CDR1 reads SGHVS; CDR2 reads FNYEAQ. CDR3 amino acids: CASSSLGVGVYTEAFF. CDR3 in DNA: TGTGCCAGCAGCTCCCTAGGAGTGGGAGTGTACACTGAAGCTTTCTTT.

The chain employs TRBV7-8 and TRBJ2-7; 12 nucleotides align to TRBD2. V was clipped by 5 bases and J by 5 bases; unmatched bases: 7. In germline, CDR1 is SGHVS, CDR2 FQNEAQ. This CDR3 has 15 amino acids. The DNA of the CDR3 is TGTGCCAGCAGCCCCCGACTAGCGGGAGCACACGAGCAGTACTTC. Protein product: CASSPRLAGAHEQYF.

This clonotype is medium-sized in the sample. The chain couples TRBV5-4 to TRBJ1-6, with a possible D match to TRBD1 (5 bases). From germline, CDR1 is SGHNT and CDR2 YYREEE (reference sequence). With 1 base removed from V and 9 bases from J, the gap between germline ends came to 14 bases. The CDR3 contains 15 residues. The CDR3 loop reads CASSLTGVVRSPLHF. The CDR3 nucleotides read TGTGCCAGCAGCTTGACGGGGGTAGTACGTTCACCCCTCCACTTT.

This clonotype rates as large. The chain recombines TRBV9 with TRBJ2-3; no reliable D call. The CDR3 runs 14 residues. Germline CDR1 SGDLS, CDR2 YYNGEE. The V and J ends lost 6 bases and 0 bases respectively, with 11 bases between them. The CDR3, as DNA: TGTGCCAGCAAGGGAACAGCTAGCACAGATACGCAGTATTTT. As protein: CASKGTASTDTQYF. Variable domain in full (rest from reference TRBV9 and TRBJ2-3): DSGVTQTPKHLITATGQRVTLRCSPRSGDLSVYWYQQSLDQGLQFLIQYYNGEERAKGNILERFSAQQFPDLHSELNLSSLELGDSALYFCASKGTASTDTQYFGPGTRLTVL.

Many counts were recorded for this clonotype. The chain joins TRBV7-6 to TRBJ2-7; TRBD1 might be the D (7 bases). CDR1 and CDR2 from the germline V gene are SGHVS and FNYEAQ. With 5 bases removed from V and 6 bases from J, the gap between germline ends came to 23 bases. The CDR3 loop spans 16 amino acids. CDR3 DNA sequence: TGTGCCAGCAGCCCCAGGGGGGTTACCGGAACGGGCGAGCAGTACTTC. Its translation is CASSPRGVTGTGEQYF.